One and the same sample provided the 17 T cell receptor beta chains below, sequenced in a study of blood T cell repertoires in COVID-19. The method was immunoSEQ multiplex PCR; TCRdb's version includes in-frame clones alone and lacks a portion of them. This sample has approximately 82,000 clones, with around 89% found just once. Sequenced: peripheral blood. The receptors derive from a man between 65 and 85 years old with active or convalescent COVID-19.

The CDR3: CASSLEGGQTYEQYF. CDR3 in DNA: TGCGCCAGCAGCTTGGAGGGCGGACAGACCTACGAGCAGTACTTC. The gene calls are TRBV5-1 and TRBJ2-7; D possibly corresponds to TRBD1 (6 bases). The germline V gene encodes CDR1 SGHRS and CDR2 YFSETQ. CDR3 length equals 15 residues. The V and J ends lost 0 bases and 2 bases respectively, with 12 bases between them. The entire variable domain, with the rest obtained from reference TRBV5-1 and TRBJ2-7, is as follows: KAGVTQTPRYLIKTRGQQVTLSCSPISGHRSVSWYQQTPGQGLQFLFEYFSETQRNKGNFPGRFSGRQFSNSRSEMNVSTLELGDSALYLCASSLEGGQTYEQYFGPGTRLTVT.

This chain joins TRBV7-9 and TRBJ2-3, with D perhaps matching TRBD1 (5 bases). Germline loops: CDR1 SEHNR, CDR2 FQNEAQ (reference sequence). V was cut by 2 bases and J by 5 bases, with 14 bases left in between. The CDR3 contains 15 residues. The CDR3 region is CASSLSEGVKDTQYF. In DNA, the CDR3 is TGTGCCAGCAGCTTAAGTGAAGGGGTTAAAGATACGCAGTATTTT.

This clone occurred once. The CDR3 nucleotides read TGTGCCAGCAGTACGCCGGGACAGTCCTACGAGCAGTACTTC. Translated: CASSTPGQSYEQYF. This chain links TRBV28 with TRBJ2-7; 7 bases fit TRBD1. V shed 5 bases and J 1 base; nucleotides not matched to a gene: 5. Germline V gives CDR1 MDHEN, CDR2 SYDVKM. The CDR3 spans 14 residues.

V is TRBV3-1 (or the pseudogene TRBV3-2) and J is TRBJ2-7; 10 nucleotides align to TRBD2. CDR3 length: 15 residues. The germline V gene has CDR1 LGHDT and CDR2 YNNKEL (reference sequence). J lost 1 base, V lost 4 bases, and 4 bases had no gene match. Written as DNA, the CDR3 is TGTGCCAGCAGCCTTATAGCGGGAGGTTCCTACGAGCAGTACTTC. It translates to CASSLIAGGSYEQYF.

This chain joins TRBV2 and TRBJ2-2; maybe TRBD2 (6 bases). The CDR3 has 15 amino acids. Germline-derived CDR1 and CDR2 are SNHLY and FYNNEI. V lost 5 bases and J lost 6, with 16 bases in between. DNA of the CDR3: TGTGCCAGCAGTAGGGACTTGGCTGACCCCGGGGAGCTGTTTTTT. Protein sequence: CASSRDLADPGELFF. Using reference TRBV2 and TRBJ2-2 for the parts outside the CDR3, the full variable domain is EPEVTQTPSHQVTQMGQEVILRCVPISNHLYFYWYRQILGQKVEFLVSFYNNEISEKSEIFDDQFSVERPDGSNFTLKIRSTKLEDSAMYFCASSRDLADPGELFFGEGSRLTVL.

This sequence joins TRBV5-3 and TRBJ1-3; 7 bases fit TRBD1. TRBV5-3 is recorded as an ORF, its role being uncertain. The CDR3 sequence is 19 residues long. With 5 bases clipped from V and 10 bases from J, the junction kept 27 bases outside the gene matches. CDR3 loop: CARSSTGQVVPTPRWTIYF. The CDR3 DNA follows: TGTGCCAGAAGTTCCACCGGACAGGTCGTCCCAACACCCCGTTGGACCATATATTTT.

The CDR3 DNA sequence: TGTGCCAGCCTACACCGGGGAGGGGCTGACGAGCAGTACTTC. Translated: CASLHRGGADEQYF. The rearrangement uses TRBV2 and TRBJ2-7, with 7 bases that match TRBD2. The CDR3 is made up of 14 amino acids. The trim removed 8 bases at V and 5 bases at J, leaving 12 bases unmatched. Germline assignment: CDR1 SNHLY and CDR2 FYNNEI.

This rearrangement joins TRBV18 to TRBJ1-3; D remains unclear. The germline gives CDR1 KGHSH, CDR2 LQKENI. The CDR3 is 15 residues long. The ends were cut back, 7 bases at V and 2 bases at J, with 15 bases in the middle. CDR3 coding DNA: TGTGCCAGCTATTACAAGGCGGGTCCTGGAAACACCATATATTTT. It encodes CASYYKAGPGNTIYF.

The CDR3 DNA sequence: TGTGCCAGCAGTGGAAACAGGGAGCAGTACTTC. It yields the protein CASSGNREQYF. The chain links TRBV2 to TRBJ2-7, with D tentatively TRBD1 (5 bases). Trimming stripped 4 bases from V and 7 bases from J, with 8 bases between. Germline CDR1 reads SNHLY; CDR2 reads FYNNEI. The CDR3 runs to 11 residues.

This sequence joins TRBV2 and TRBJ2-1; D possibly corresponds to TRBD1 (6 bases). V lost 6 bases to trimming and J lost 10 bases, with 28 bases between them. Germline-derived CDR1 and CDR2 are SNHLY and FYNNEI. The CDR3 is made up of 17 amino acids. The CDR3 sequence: CASRGAGFVSIGPEQFF. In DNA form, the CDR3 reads TGTGCCAGCAGGGGGGCAGGGTTTGTTAGTATTGGGCCCGAGCAGTTCTTC.

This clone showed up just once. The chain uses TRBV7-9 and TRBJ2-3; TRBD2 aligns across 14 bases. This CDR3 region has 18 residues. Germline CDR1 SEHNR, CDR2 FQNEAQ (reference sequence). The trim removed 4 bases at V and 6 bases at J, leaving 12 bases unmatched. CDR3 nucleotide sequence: TGTGCCAGCAGCTCGCCTCCACCGGGACTAGCGGGAGCGGATACGCAGTATTTT. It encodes CASSSPPPGLAGADTQYF.

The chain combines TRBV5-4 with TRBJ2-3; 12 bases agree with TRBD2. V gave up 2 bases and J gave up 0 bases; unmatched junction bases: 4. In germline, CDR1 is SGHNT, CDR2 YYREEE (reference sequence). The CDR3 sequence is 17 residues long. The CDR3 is CASSLGLAGISTDTQYF. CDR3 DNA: TGTGCCAGCAGCTTAGGACTAGCGGGAATTAGCACAGATACGCAGTATTTT.

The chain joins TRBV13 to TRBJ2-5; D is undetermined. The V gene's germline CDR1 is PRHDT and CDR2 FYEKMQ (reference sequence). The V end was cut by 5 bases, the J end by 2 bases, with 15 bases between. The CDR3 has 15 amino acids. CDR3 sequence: CASSTRVDTQETQYF. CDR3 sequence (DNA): TGTGCCAGCAGCACCCGGGTGGATACTCAAGAGACCCAGTACTTC.

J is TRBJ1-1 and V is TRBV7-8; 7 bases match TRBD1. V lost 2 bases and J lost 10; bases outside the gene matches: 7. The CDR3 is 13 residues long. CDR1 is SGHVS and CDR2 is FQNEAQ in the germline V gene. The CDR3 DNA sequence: TGTGCCAGCAGCTTACCCTCACAGGGGATAGCTTTCTTT. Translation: CASSLPSQGIAFF.

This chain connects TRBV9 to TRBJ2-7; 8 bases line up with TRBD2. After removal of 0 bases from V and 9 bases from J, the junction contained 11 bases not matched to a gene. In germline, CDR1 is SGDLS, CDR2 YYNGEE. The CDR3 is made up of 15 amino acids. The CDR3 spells CASSVDVAGGRLQYF. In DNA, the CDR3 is TGTGCCAGCAGCGTAGATGTTGCGGGAGGTCGGCTGCAGTACTTC. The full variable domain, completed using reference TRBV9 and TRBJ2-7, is DSGVTQTPKHLITATGQRVTLRCSPRSGDLSVYWYQQSLDQGLQFLIQYYNGEERAKGNILERFSAQQFPDLHSELNLSSLELGDSALYFCASSVDVAGGRLQYFGPGTRLTVT.

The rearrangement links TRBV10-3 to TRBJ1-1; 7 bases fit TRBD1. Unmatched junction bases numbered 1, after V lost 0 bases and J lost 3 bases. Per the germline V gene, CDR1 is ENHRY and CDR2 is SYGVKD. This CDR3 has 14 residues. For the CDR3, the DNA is TGTGCCATCAGTGAGTCGACAGGGTACACTGAAGCTTTCTTT. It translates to CAISESTGYTEAFF.

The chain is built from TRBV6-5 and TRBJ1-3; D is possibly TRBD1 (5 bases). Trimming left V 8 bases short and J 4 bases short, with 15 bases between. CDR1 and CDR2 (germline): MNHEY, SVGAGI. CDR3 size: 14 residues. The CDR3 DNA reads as TGTGCCAGCCTTGAGACAGCTGGAGGAAACACCATATATTTT. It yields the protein CASLETAGGNTIYF.